These 3 T cell receptor beta chains share one sample of origin, sequenced in a study of T cell changes during pregnancy in multiple sclerosis. TCRdb's copy holds only in-frame clones and misses some; the assay was immunoSEQ multiplex PCR. This table holds fewer than 90,000 clones, approximately 95% found once. Here the sequenced sample was peripheral blood, taken after pregnancy. Receptors were obtained from a female donor in good health, enrolled as a control in a pregnancy study.

This chain connects TRBV29-1 to TRBJ1-1, with D perhaps matching TRBD1 (6 bases). Germline-derived CDR1 and CDR2 are SQVTM and ANQGSEA. Trimming cost V 6 bases and J 0 bases, with 11 bases left between them. CDR3 length: 13 residues. The CDR3 region is CSVLGQMNTEAFF. The CDR3 bases are TGCAGCGTCCTCGGACAGATGAACACTGAAGCTTTCTTT.

V usage is TRBV19 and J usage is TRBJ1-5; D gene uncertain. CDR1 and CDR2 (germline): LNHDA, SQIVND (reference sequence). V lost 3 bases, J lost 5 bases, and 14 bases lay in between. The CDR3 loop spans 15 amino acids. CDR3 amino acids: CASSIYPGTYQPQHF. The CDR3 nucleotides are TGTGCCAGTAGTATTTACCCGGGTACCTATCAGCCCCAGCATTTT.

The rearrangement joins TRBV14 to TRBJ2-5; 9 nucleotides agree with TRBD2. Germline assignment: CDR1 SGHDN and CDR2 FVKESK. V gave up 1 base and J gave up 5 bases; unmatched junction bases: 17. This CDR3 has 19 amino acids. CDR3 bases: TGTGCCAGCAGCCAAGGGAGGCTAGCGGGAACCAAAGTCCGGGAGACCCAGTACTTC. It translates to CASSQGRLAGTKVRETQYF.